A single T cell receptor beta chain is shown here with its context. What it binds is unknown. Researchers report immunoSEQ v3.0 was run at survey level. Profiling relied on immunoSEQ multiplex PCR, and the TCRdb table lists in-frame clones only, not all of them. Of 24,000 or so clones listed, around 76% are singletons. These data come from a study of long-term antiretroviral therapy in people with HIV. The study's findings and limits: Dominant in the repertoire at all time points were clones expanded before ART. ART was followed by higher diversity that remained below transplant donor controls.

Germline lookup yields CDR1 SGHVS and CDR2 FNYEAQ. The junction had 8 bases not matched to a gene; V was cut back by 5 bases and J by 2 bases. CDR3 length: 15 residues. Donors needed at least one pre-ART PBMC sample plus at least two post-ART samples. In the United States, treatment was given to all participants with HIV. The sample consisted of unsorted PBMCs, taken 0.5 years after starting antiretroviral therapy. The chain is built from TRBV7-6 and TRBJ2-7, with TRBD1 matching over 8 bases. The clonotype comes from a woman aged 40-49 years with HIV. CDR3 in amino acids: CASSPGQGATYEQYF. CDR3 in DNA: TGTGCCAGCAGCCCCGGGCAGGGGGCCACCTACGAGCAGTACTTC.